Below are 27 T cell receptor beta chains sequenced from a single sample in a study of Ad26.COV2.S vaccination and SARS-CoV-2 variants. Clones were read by immunoSEQ multiplex PCR, and TCRdb kept only the in-frame ones, dropping some. The table lists roughly 270,000 clones, 87% of them singletons. The treatment is: over 15 received Ad26.COV2.S at low or high dose, single or two shots; 5 received placebo; per-sample allocation not given. Sampling took place 63 days after the first vaccine or placebo injection. The material was peripheral blood, obtained in a trial of Ad26.COV2.S vaccine versus placebo. The receptors derive from a person between 18 and 65 years old who received the Ad26.COV2.S COVID-19 vaccine or a placebo.

The chain joins TRBV28 to TRBJ2-7, with 8 bases fitting TRBD1. J lost 2 bases, V lost 7 bases, and 4 bases had no gene match. In germline, CDR1 is MDHEN, CDR2 SYDVKM. This CDR3 comprises 13 residues. The CDR3 loop reads CASTGDRTYEQYF. The CDR3 region has the DNA TGTGCCAGCACCGGGGACAGGACCTACGAGCAGTACTTC.

This clone occurred once. The junction does not match germline at one end; this may be a read error. The genes are TRBV27 and TRBJ1-4; D remains unclear. The CDR3 sequence is 16 residues long. The germline V gene has CDR1 MNHEY and CDR2 SMNVEV (reference sequence). The CDR3 loop reads CASSPGQAGVNEKLFF. CDR3 nucleotides: TGTGCCAGCAGTCCTGGGCAGGCGGGAGTCAATGAGAAACTGTTTTTT.

CDR3 amino acids: CASSLDRTGGPYNEQFF. The DNA of the CDR3 is TGCGCCAGCAGCTTAGACAGGACAGGGGGCCCCTACAATGAGCAGTTCTTC. This chain connects TRBV5-1 to TRBJ2-1; 11 nucleotides match TRBD1. V shed 2 bases, J shed 2 bases, and the junction held 6 bases outside the gene matches. This CDR3 region has 17 residues. Germline lookup yields CDR1 SGHRS and CDR2 YFSETQ. The variable domain in full, completed from reference TRBV5-1 and TRBJ2-1, reads KAGVTQTPRYLIKTRGQQVTLSCSPISGHRSVSWYQQTPGQGLQFLFEYFSETQRNKGNFPGRFSGRQFSNSRSEMNVSTLELGDSALYLCASSLDRTGGPYNEQFFGPGTRLTVL.

The rearrangement links TRBV6-4 to TRBJ1-1; 7 nucleotides line up with TRBD1. Germline assignment: CDR1 MRHNA and CDR2 SNTAGT. This CDR3 contains 15 residues. The junction had 9 bases not matched to a gene; V was cut back by 3 bases and J by 5 bases. This chain's CDR3 is CASSESGTVGTEAFF. The CDR3 DNA is TGTGCCAGCAGTGAGTCCGGGACAGTCGGGACTGAAGCTTTCTTT.

The V gene is TRBV11-3, the J gene TRBJ2-7; D assignment may be TRBD1 or TRBD2 (5 bases each). V was pared by 5 bases and J by 5 bases, with 10 bases between. CDR3 length: 12 amino acids. Per the germline V gene, CDR1 is SGHNT and CDR2 is YENEEA. In nucleotides, the CDR3 is TGTGCCAGCAGCGCCGGGACGGACGAGCAGTACTTC. It encodes CASSAGTDEQYF.

About this clone: The identical CDR3 is also encoded by other nucleotide sequences in the sample. J is TRBJ1-2 and V is TRBV6-5; TRBD1 might be the D (5 bases). Trimming shortened V by 2 bases and J by 8 bases, and 9 bases separated the two germline ends. In germline, CDR1 is MNHEY, CDR2 SVGAGI. The CDR3 has 12 residues. CDR3 sequence reads: CASSYQGGGYTF. CDR3 DNA sequence: TGTGCCAGCAGTTACCAGGGAGGAGGCTACACCTTC.

The rearrangement joins TRBV6-5 to TRBJ1-2; D is unclear. Germline CDR1 and CDR2: MNHEY and SVGAGI. The CDR3 covers 15 residues. V lost 2 bases to trimming and J lost 2 bases, with 12 bases between them. CDR3 nucleotides: TGTGCCAGCAGTTACCGACAAGACCGGAACTATGGCTACACCTTC. It specifies CASSYRQDRNYGYTF.

The V and J genes are TRBV28 and TRBJ2-7; D ambiguous. Germline V gives CDR1 MDHEN, CDR2 SYDVKM. V lost 5 bases and J lost 4, with 6 bases in between. The length of the CDR3 is 11 residues. CDR3 DNA: TGTGCCAGCAGTCGTTTATACGAGCAGTACTTC. Its translation is CASSRLYEQYF.

CDR3 nucleotide sequence: TGCAGCGTCCTTTTGAGGGGCCCCAAAAACATTCAGTACTTC. This codes for CSVLLRGPKNIQYF. This chain joins TRBV29-1 and TRBJ2-4; D may match TRBD1 or TRBD2 (5 bases each). CDR3 length: 14 amino acids. V was clipped by 6 bases and J by 2 bases, with 14 bases between them. Germline V gives CDR1 SQVTM, CDR2 ANQGSEA.

The chain has TRBV29-1 and TRBJ2-5; 9 nucleotides match TRBD2. From germline, CDR1 is SQVTM and CDR2 ANQGSEA. The CDR3 is made up of 12 amino acids. The CDR3 nucleotides read TGCACTGGGACTAGCCCTGGAGAGACCCAGTACTTC. Its protein is CTGTSPGETQYF.

V gene TRBV7-2 combines with J gene TRBJ1-2; D is uncertain. The V and J ends lost 1 base and 2 bases respectively, with 8 bases between them. The germline V gene encodes CDR1 SGHTA and CDR2 FQGNSA. The CDR3 consists of 14 residues. CDR3 sequence: CASSLEAQNYGYTF. CDR3 bases: TGTGCCAGCAGCTTAGAAGCACAGAACTATGGCTACACCTTC.

The chain employs TRBV24-1 and TRBJ2-2; TRBD1 might be the D (7 bases). V lost 9 bases, J lost 4 bases, and 14 bases lay in between. The CDR3 has 14 residues. CDR1 is KGHDR, CDR2 SFDVKD, per germline. In DNA form, the CDR3 reads TGTGCCACCCAGGGGGAGGAGCTCACCGGGGAGCTGTTTTTT. Residues: CATQGEELTGELFF.

V gene TRBV7-6 combines with J gene TRBJ2-3, with D maybe TRBD1 (6 bases). The length of the CDR3 is 16 residues. Looked up from germline, CDR1 is SGHVS and CDR2 is FNYEAQ. The ends were cut back, 1 base at V and 5 bases at J, with 16 bases in the middle. Here the CDR3 reads CASSLGTVEGGDTQYF. CDR3 sequence (DNA): TGTGCCAGCAGCTTAGGAACTGTAGAAGGGGGAGATACGCAGTATTTT.

This sequence joins TRBV18 and TRBJ2-7, with 7 bases aligning to TRBD1. This CDR3 region has 12 residues. Germline CDR1 reads KGHSH; CDR2 reads LQKENI. V was clipped by 1 base and J by 7 bases; unmatched bases: 1. CDR3 in amino acids: CASSPQQGEQYF. The CDR3 DNA follows: TGTGCCAGCTCACCACAACAGGGGGAGCAGTACTTC. The whole variable domain, filled in from reference TRBV18 and TRBJ2-7, reads NAGVMQNPRHLVRRRGQEARLRCSPMKGHSHVYWYRQLPEEGLKFMVYLQKENIIDESGMPKERFSAEFPKEGPSILRIQQVVRGDSAAYFCASSPQQGEQYFGPGTRLTVT.

The genes are TRBV5-4 and TRBJ2-7; tentative D call: TRBD1 (6 bases). The V gene lost 4 bases and the J gene lost 7 bases, with 15 bases spanning the gap. CDR3 size: 13 residues. Germline assignment: CDR1 SGHNT and CDR2 YYREEE (reference sequence). This CDR3 reads CASSGDISREQYF. DNA of the CDR3: TGTGCCAGCAGCGGGGACATCTCGCGGGAGCAGTACTTC. Drawing the rest from reference TRBV5-4 and TRBJ2-7, the complete variable domain is ETGVTQSPTHLIKTRGQQVTLRCSSQSGHNTVSWYQQALGQGPQFIFQYYREEENGRGNFPPRFSGLQFPNYSSELNVNALELDDSALYLCASSGDISREQYFGPGTRLTVT.

The rearrangement uses TRBV7-8 and TRBJ2-5, with TRBD2 matching over 12 bases. The germline gives CDR1 SGHVS, CDR2 FQNEAQ. The V and J ends lost 4 bases and 4 bases, in that order; junction bases with no gene match: 4. This CDR3 is 15 amino acids long. The CDR3 sequence: CASSSWTSGVETQYF. The CDR3, as DNA: TGTGCCAGCAGCTCCTGGACTAGCGGGGTAGAGACCCAGTACTTC.

As regards this clone: Other DNA sequences in the sample encode the same CDR3. The chain combines TRBV2 with TRBJ1-1, with unresolved D. This CDR3 comprises 13 residues. Germline CDR1 is SNHLY and CDR2 is FYNNEI. V lost 4 bases and J lost 1, with 7 bases in between. The CDR3 DNA follows: TGTGCCAGCAGTGTTTCGGGGAACACTGAAGCTTTCTTT. As protein: CASSVSGNTEAFF.

This chain uses TRBV5-1 with TRBJ2-3, with TRBD1 matching over 7 bases. There are 14 residues in the CDR3. CDR1 and CDR2 from the germline V gene are SGHRS and YFSETQ. Unmatched junction bases numbered 9, after V lost 5 bases and J lost 6 bases. The CDR3 here is CASRSGTARDTQYF. The CDR3 DNA follows: TGCGCCAGCAGGTCCGGGACAGCAAGGGATACGCAGTATTTT. The entire variable domain, with the rest obtained from reference TRBV5-1 and TRBJ2-3, is as follows: KAGVTQTPRYLIKTRGQQVTLSCSPISGHRSVSWYQQTPGQGLQFLFEYFSETQRNKGNFPGRFSGRQFSNSRSEMNVSTLELGDSALYLCASRSGTARDTQYFGPGTRLTVL.

The chain recombines TRBV7-9 with TRBJ2-2; the D call may be TRBD1 or TRBD2 (6 bases each). The CDR3 totals 15 residues. V lost 6 bases to trimming and J lost 2 bases, with 13 bases between them. Per germline, CDR1 SEHNR and CDR2 FQNEAQ (reference sequence). This CDR3 is CASSRGTTNTGELFF. The CDR3 bases are TGTGCCAGCAGTCGGGGGACAACAAACACCGGGGAGCTGTTTTTT.

This chain uses TRBV7-2 with TRBJ2-7; 7 nucleotides agree with TRBD2. The trim removed 4 bases at V and 0 bases at J, leaving 0 bases unmatched. Germline-derived CDR1 and CDR2 are SGHTA and FQGNSA. There are 13 residues in the CDR3. DNA for the CDR3: TGTGCCAGCAGCTCTAGCGGCTCCTACGAGCAGTACTTC. This codes for CASSSSGSYEQYF.

The CDR3 region has the DNA TGTGCCAGCAACCCGACCTCTTTAGGCGGGGAGCTGTTTTTT. Residues: CASNPTSLGGELFF. The rearrangement uses TRBV9 and TRBJ2-2; D unresolved. From germline, CDR1 is SGDLS and CDR2 YYNGEE. The V gene lost 6 bases and the J gene lost 7 bases, with 16 bases spanning the gap. The length of the CDR3 is 14 residues.

This chain links TRBV7-2 with TRBJ1-1, with D possibly being TRBD1 (6 bases). CDR1 is SGHTA, CDR2 FQGNSA, per germline. Trimming removed 3 bases from V and 11 bases from J, with 16 bases in between. The length of the CDR3 is 13 residues. Here the CDR3 reads CASSFERGLEAFF. The CDR3 DNA follows: TGTGCCAGCAGCTTTGAACGGGGGCTGGAGGCTTTCTTT.

The chain carries TRBV3-1 (or the pseudogene TRBV3-2) and TRBJ1-2, with 8 bases identical to TRBD1. Germline V gives CDR1 LGHDT, CDR2 YNNKEL (reference sequence). The CDR3 covers 13 residues. The V and J ends lost 4 bases and 8 bases, in that order; junction bases with no gene match: 6. CDR3 residues: CASSLTGGRGYTF. CDR3 DNA: TGTGCCAGCAGCCTAACAGGGGGTAGGGGCTACACCTTC.

V is TRBV18 and J is TRBJ2-7; 13 bases are shared with TRBD2. The CDR3 sequence is 15 residues long. Germline CDR1 reads KGHSH; CDR2 reads LQKENI. After removal of 3 bases from V and 5 bases from J, the junction contained 4 bases not matched to a gene. CDR3 residues: CASSPGLAGVNEQYF. For the CDR3, the DNA is TGTGCCAGCTCACCCGGACTAGCGGGAGTCAACGAGCAGTACTTC.

The V call is TRBV7-3, the J call TRBJ1-2, with TRBD1 as a possible D gene (5 bases). CDR3 length: 18 residues. Germline CDR1 SGHTA, CDR2 FQGTGA. Deletions cut 5 bases from V and 2 bases from J, with 24 bases between. The CDR3 spells CASSPIRGRMELNYGYTF. The DNA of the CDR3 is TGTGCCAGCAGCCCTATCCGGGGCAGAATGGAGCTCAACTATGGCTACACCTTC.

The V call is TRBV30, the J call TRBJ2-1; TRBD2 aligns across 8 bases. The germline V gene encodes CDR1 GTSNPN and CDR2 SVGIG (reference sequence). The CDR3 has 13 residues. Losses at the gene ends were 7 bases for V and 6 bases for J; bases not matched to a gene: 8. The DNA of the CDR3 is TGTGCCTTCCGGGGGGGTAGGATCAATGAGCAGTTCTTC. Amino acid sequence: CAFRGGRINEQFF.

The rearrangement uses TRBV15 and TRBJ2-5; unclear D gene. The V and J ends lost 5 bases and 5 bases respectively, with 9 bases between them. CDR3 length: 12 residues. Germline CDR1 LNHNV, CDR2 YYDKDF (reference sequence). The CDR3 DNA is TGTGCCACCAGCGATTTAGAGGAGACCCAGTACTTC. This sequence encodes CATSDLEETQYF. The full variable domain, rest sourced from reference TRBV15 and TRBJ2-5, is DAMVIQNPRYQVTQFGKPVTLSCSQTLNHNVMYWYQQKSSQAPKLLFHYYDKDFNNEADTPDNFQSRRPNTSFCFLDIRSPGLGDTAMYLCATSDLEETQYFGPGTRLLVL.